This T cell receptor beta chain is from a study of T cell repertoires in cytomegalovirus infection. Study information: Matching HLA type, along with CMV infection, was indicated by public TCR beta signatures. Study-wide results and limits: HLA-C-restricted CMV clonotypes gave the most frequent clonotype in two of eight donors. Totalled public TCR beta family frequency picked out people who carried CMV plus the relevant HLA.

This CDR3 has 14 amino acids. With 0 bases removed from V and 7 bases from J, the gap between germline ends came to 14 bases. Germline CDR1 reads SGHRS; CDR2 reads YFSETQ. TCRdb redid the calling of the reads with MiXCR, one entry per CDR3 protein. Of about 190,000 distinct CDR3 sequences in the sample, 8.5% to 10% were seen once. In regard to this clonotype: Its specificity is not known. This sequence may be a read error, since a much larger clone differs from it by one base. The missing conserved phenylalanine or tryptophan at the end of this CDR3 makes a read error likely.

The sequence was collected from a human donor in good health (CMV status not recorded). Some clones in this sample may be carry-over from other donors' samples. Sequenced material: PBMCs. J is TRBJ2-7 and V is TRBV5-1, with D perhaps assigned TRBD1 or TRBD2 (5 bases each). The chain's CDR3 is CASSLGRNWGEQYL. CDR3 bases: TGCGCCAGCAGCTTGGGACGCAATTGGGGGGAGCAGTACTTA.